The 10 T cell receptor beta chains presented below share a single source sample, sequenced in a study of cytomegalovirus exposure and HLA in healthy donors. The study ran its PCR with 60 Vbeta and 13 Jbeta primers. The method was immunoSEQ multiplex PCR; TCRdb's version includes in-frame clones alone and lacks a portion of them. The repertoire has a few hundred thousand clones, 80% to 95% of them found once; the top ten carry around 1.7%. Sequencing used PBMCs. The receptors were gathered from a girl aged 2 to 10 in good health and CMV-seronegative.

This clone showed up just once. The CDR3 nucleotides are TGTGCCAGCTCACCAACCAGGGTGGATACTGAAGCTTTCTTT. It translates to CASSPTRVDTEAFF. The chain combines TRBV18 with TRBJ1-1; D may be TRBD1 (5 bases). Trimming pared 2 bases from V and 5 bases from J, leaving 12 bases between. The CDR3 runs to 14 residues. In germline, CDR1 is KGHSH, CDR2 LQKENI.

The J gene is TRBJ2-6, the V gene TRBV18, with TRBD2 matching 7 bases. The CDR3 runs 16 residues. CDR1 is KGHSH and CDR2 is LQKENI in the germline V gene. J was trimmed by 2 bases and V by 6 bases; bases with no gene match: 7. The CDR3 is CASSIWAGAGANVLTF. The CDR3 DNA follows: TGTGCCAGCTCCATTTGGGCGGGGGCTGGGGCCAACGTCCTGACTTTC. Full variable domain (missing parts from reference TRBV18 and TRBJ2-6): NAGVMQNPRHLVRRRGQEARLRCSPMKGHSHVYWYRQLPEEGLKFMVYLQKENIIDESGMPKERFSAEFPKEGPSILRIQQVVRGDSAAYFCASSIWAGAGANVLTFGAGSRLTVL.

This clone was found a few times. The chain joins TRBV4-1 to TRBJ1-3; D is unresolved. The germline CDR1 and CDR2 sequences are MGHRA and YSYEKL. The ends were cut back, 1 base at V and 0 bases at J, with 4 bases in the middle. The CDR3 extends over 14 amino acids. CDR3: CASSQVASGNTIYF. CDR3 nucleotide sequence: TGCGCCAGCAGCCAAGTGGCCTCTGGAAACACCATATATTTT.

This rearrangement joins TRBV29-1 to TRBJ1-2, with D hard to call. CDR3 length: 13 amino acids. Trimming removed 1 base at V and 7 bases at J, with 13 bases between. Germline V gives CDR1 SQVTM, CDR2 ANQGSEA. This chain's CDR3 is CSVEVPGISGYTF. CDR3 nucleotide sequence: TGCAGCGTTGAAGTTCCGGGGATCTCTGGCTACACCTTC.

This clone was observed once. The chain employs TRBV5-4 and TRBJ1-1, with TRBD1 as a possible D gene (5 bases). Germline values: CDR1 SGHNT, CDR2 YYREEE (reference sequence). The CDR3 contains 16 residues. Trimming cost V 0 bases and J 6 bases, with 18 bases left between them. CDR3 nucleotide sequence: TGTGCCAGCAGCTTGGCCCTACCGGGACTACGACCTGAAGCTTTCTTT. This gives the protein CASSLALPGLRPEAFF.

This chain uses TRBV27 with TRBJ2-7, with TRBD2 matching 11 bases. Losses at the gene ends were 3 bases for V and 4 bases for J; bases not matched to a gene: 11. This CDR3 contains 17 residues. CDR1 MNHEY and CDR2 SMNVEV come from the germline V gene (reference sequence). Written as DNA, the CDR3 is TGTGCCAGCAGTTTCTCGGGACTAGCGGAAGTGCCGTACGAGCAGTACTTC. Translation: CASSFSGLAEVPYEQYF.

The V and J genes are TRBV6-1 and TRBJ1-1, with D maybe TRBD1 (6 bases). Per germline, CDR1 MNHNS and CDR2 SASEGT. This CDR3 is 13 amino acids long. Trimming stripped 6 bases from V and 5 bases from J, with 13 bases between. The CDR3 protein is CASSIKGHTEAFF. In nucleotides, the CDR3 is TGTGCCAGCAGCATTAAGGGACATACTGAAGCTTTCTTT.

As DNA, the CDR3 is TGTGCCAGCAGTGAATCCGGCGGATATAGCAATCAGCCCCAGCATTTT. As protein: CASSESGGYSNQPQHF. The chain links TRBV6-1 to TRBJ1-5, with no clear D. CDR1 MNHNS and CDR2 SASEGT come from the germline V gene. The CDR3 spans 16 residues. V gave up 2 bases and J gave up 0 bases, with 11 bases separating them.

The chain combines TRBV6-1 with TRBJ1-1, with 7 nucleotides matching TRBD1. The CDR3 has 14 amino acids. Germline-derived CDR1 and CDR2 are MNHNS and SASEGT. After removal of 0 bases from V and 5 bases from J, the junction contained 3 bases not matched to a gene. The CDR3, as DNA: TGTGCCAGCAGTGAAGCACAGGGGAGGACTGAAGCTTTCTTT. Translating it yields CASSEAQGRTEAFF.

The chain employs TRBV28 and TRBJ2-2; D remains ambiguous. The CDR3 contains 12 residues. The V gene's germline CDR1 is MDHEN and CDR2 SYDVKM. The germline V and J ends were trimmed by 6 bases and 3 bases, with 5 bases remaining between them. CDR3 amino acids: CASSEDTGELFF. In DNA, the CDR3 is TGTGCCAGCAGCGAGGACACCGGGGAGCTGTTTTTT.